The rows below give T cell receptor beta chains drawn from one sample of a study of cytomegalovirus exposure and HLA in healthy donors. The repertoire was sequenced with immunoSEQ multiplex PCR; TCRdb's copy has only in-frame clones and lacks some. The data hold roughly 200,000 clones, with around 83% observed a single time. The material sequenced was PBMCs. The receptors were gathered from a man aged 40-49 years in good health and CMV-seropositive. Each CDR3 is given with its conserved first and last residue. D genes are given only for firm matches. Only some rows state a clone size, as once, few, many or a class for expanded clones.

>TRBV28|-|14|TRBJ2-7|TRBD1
CASSSDRTPYEQYF
TGTGCCAGCAGCTCGGACAGGACTCCCTACGAGCAGTACTTC
>TRBV15|-|17|TRBJ1-4|TRBD1
CATTTGTGGMANEKLFF
TGTGCCACCACCACCGGGACAGGGGGCATGGCTAATGAAAAACTGTTTTTT
>TRBV30|-|19|TRBJ2-1|TRBD2
CAWSVLLLAGDGGDNEQFF
TGTGCCTGGAGTGTACTTCTCCTAGCGGGAGATGGGGGGGATAATGAGCAGTTCTTC
>TRBV9|-|14|TRBJ2-5|-
CASSPGQSRETQYF
TGTGCCAGCAGCCCGGGACAATCCCGAGAGACCCAGTACTTC
>TRBV20-1|-|11|TRBJ2-5|-
CSARLAETQYF
TGCAGTGCTAGACTAGCCGAGACCCAGTACTTC
>TRBV19|-|14|TRBJ1-2|TRBD1
CASSILGTGNGYTF
TGTGCCAGTAGTATACTCGGGACAGGGAATGGCTACACCTTC
>TRBV27|-|15|TRBJ1-5|TRBD1
CASSPLDRTNQPQHF
TGTGCCAGCAGTCCCCTGGACAGGACCAATCAGCCCCAGCATTTT
>TRBV7-9|-|15|TRBJ2-1|TRBD2
CASSLSLAGGPEQFF
TGTGCCAGCAGCCTCTCGCTAGCGGGAGGGCCGGAGCAGTTCTTC
>TRBV7-2|-|15|TRBJ2-2|TRBD1
CASSQDRGQSGELFF
TGTGCCAGCAGCCAGGACAGGGGGCAGAGCGGGGAGCTGTTTTTT
>TRBV28|-|14|TRBJ2-7|TRBD2
CASSQREALNEQYF
TGTGCCAGCAGTCAGCGGGAGGCCCTTAACGAGCAGTACTTC
>TRBV6-1|-|14|TRBJ2-7|TRBD1
CASSLDRFSYEQYF
TGTGCCAGCAGTCTGGACAGGTTCTCCTACGAGCAGTACTTC
>TRBV28|-|14|TRBJ1-1|-
CASSLILRSTEAFF
TGTGCCAGCAGTTTAATTTTAAGGAGCACTGAAGCTTTCTTT
>TRBV27|-|13|TRBJ1-4|-
CASSPEGGEKLFF
TGTGCCAGCAGTCCCGAAGGAGGGGAAAAACTGTTTTTT
>TRBV27|-|16|TRBJ1-2|-
CASSFQVPAPNYGYTF
TGTGCCAGCAGTTTCCAGGTGCCAGCCCCTAACTATGGCTACACCTTC
>TRBV9|-|17|TRBJ2-1|TRBD2
CASSPPKAGGPFNEQFF
TGTGCCAGCAGCCCCCCGAAAGCGGGAGGGCCGTTCAATGAGCAGTTCTTC
>TRBV7-8|-|14|TRBJ1-5|TRBD1
CASSIQGLGQPQHF
TGTGCCAGCAGCATACAGGGGTTGGGTCAGCCCCAGCATTTT
>TRBV19|-|18|TRBJ2-3|TRBD2
CASSTSRGSGRSTDTQYF
TGTGCCAGTAGTACCTCCCGGGGAAGCGGGAGGAGCACAGATACGCAGTATTTT
>TRBV19|-|15|TRBJ1-3|-
CASSRQVPSGNTIYF
TGTGCCAGTAGCCGACAGGTCCCCTCTGGAAACACCATATATTTT
>TRBV30|-|21|TRBJ2-1|TRBD2
CARSVGLLAGGPFLSYNEQFF
TGTGCCCGGAGTGTAGGCCTACTAGCGGGAGGGCCCTTTCTCTCCTACAATGAGCAGTTCTTC
>TRBV10-3|-|20|TRBJ2-1|TRBD1
CAISDRAYTGQGGSYNEQFF
TGTGCCATCAGTGACCGAGCTTATACCGGACAGGGGGGCTCCTACAATGAGCAGTTCTTC
>TRBV7-9|-|12|TRBJ2-7|-
CASSSTRDEQYF
TGTGCCAGCAGCTCTACTAGAGACGAGCAGTACTTC
>TRBV19|-|14|TRBJ1-1|TRBD1
CASSQTGGYTEAFF
TGTGCCAGTAGTCAAACAGGGGGCTACACTGAAGCTTTCTTT
>TRBV9|few|14|TRBJ2-7|TRBD1
CASSIGTGMYEQYF
TGTGCCAGCAGCATCGGGACAGGGATGTACGAGCAGTACTTC
>TRBV27|-|13|TRBJ1-1|-
CASGQYMNTEAFF
TGTGCCAGCGGACAGTACATGAACACTGAAGCTTTCTTT
>TRBV6-1|-|15|TRBJ2-3|-
CASSERRGHTDTQYF
TGTGCCAGCAGTGAGAGGCGGGGGCACACAGATACGCAGTATTTT
>TRBV28|-|17|TRBJ2-1|TRBD2
CASSSPLGGSLWDEQFF
TGTGCCAGCAGTTCCCCCCTGGGGGGGAGCCTCTGGGATGAGCAGTTCTTC
>TRBV5-1|-|15|TRBJ1-4|TRBD1
CASSLAGTGVEKLFF
TGCGCCAGCAGCTTGGCAGGGACAGGGGTTGAAAAACTGTTTTTT
>TRBV19|-|14|TRBJ2-7|TRBD2
CASSIALATYEQYF
TGTGCCAGTAGTATAGCACTAGCGACTTACGAGCAGTACTTC
>TRBV7-9|-|15|TRBJ2-5|TRBD2
CASSRTSGFKETQYF
TGTGCCAGCAGCCGAACTAGCGGTTTCAAAGAGACCCAGTACTTC
>TRBV27|-|13|TRBJ1-6|-
CASSLSRNSPLHF
TGTGCCAGCAGTTTATCGAGAAATTCACCCCTCCACTTT
>TRBV10-3|few|11|TRBJ2-1|-
CAIRRDNEQFF
TGTGCCATCAGGAGGGACAATGAGCAGTTCTTC
>TRBV7-7|-|16|TRBJ2-1|TRBD2
CASSPLLAGPSRAQFF
TGTGCTAGCAGCCCCCTACTAGCGGGCCCTTCCAGAGCGCAGTTCTTC
>TRBV30|-|12|TRBJ2-7|-
CAWEHGAYEQYF
TGTGCCTGGGAACACGGGGCCTACGAGCAGTACTTC
>TRBV4-3|-|15|TRBJ1-1|TRBD1
CASSQETGDGTEAFF
TGCGCCAGCAGCCAAGAGACAGGGGATGGAACTGAAGCTTTCTTT
>TRBV2|few|13|TRBJ1-1|-
CASSGTLNTEAFF
TGTGCCAGCAGTGGGACATTAAACACTGAAGCTTTCTTT
>TRBV19|-|16|TRBJ2-4|TRBD2
CASSYGGSGTKNIQYF
TGTGCCAGTTCCTATGGTGGGAGCGGGACCAAAAACATTCAGTACTTC
>TRBV27|-|16|TRBJ2-7|-
CASSRTPGAQAYEQYF
TGTGCCAGCAGTAGGACACCCGGCGCTCAGGCCTACGAGCAGTACTTC
>TRBV5-1|-|16|TRBJ2-7|-
CASSLGTLAGQYEQYF
TGCGCCAGCAGCTTGGGGACTCTGGCGGGACAGTACGAGCAGTACTTC
>TRBV2|once|11|TRBJ2-7|-
CASSEVVEQYF
TGTGCCAGCAGTGAAGTTGTCGAGCAGTACTTC
>TRBV7-8|-|12|TRBJ2-1|-
CASSLGTGEQFF
TGTGCCAGCAGCTTAGGGACTGGTGAGCAGTTCTTC
>TRBV30|-|13|TRBJ2-5|-
CAWTLRTQETQYF
TGTGCCTGGACTTTACGGACTCAAGAGACCCAGTACTTC
>TRBV5-6|-|15|TRBJ1-1|-
CASSLAFGRGTEAFF
TGTGCCAGCAGCTTGGCCTTCGGCAGGGGCACTGAAGCTTTCTTT
>TRBV29-1|-|20|TRBJ2-7|-
CSVGNPVGSTDPTIIYEQYF
TGCAGCGTTGGTAATCCTGTGGGGAGCACGGACCCCACCATAATCTACGAGCAGTACTTC
>TRBV6-5|-|14|TRBJ1-1|TRBD1
CASSFSRGPTEAFF
TGTGCCAGCAGTTTTAGCAGGGGGCCCACTGAAGCTTTCTTT
>TRBV4-1|-|15|TRBJ2-7|TRBD2
CASSQGGGLAVEQYF
TGCGCCAGCAGCCAAGGGGGCGGACTAGCTGTCGAGCAGTACTTC
>TRBV2|-|14|TRBJ1-1|TRBD1
CAIFPEGARTEAFF
TGTGCCATATTTCCTGAGGGGGCGAGGACTGAAGCTTTCTTT
>TRBV7-2|-|15|TRBJ2-7|TRBD2
CASSTGLAGVDEQYF
TGTGCCAGCAGCACCGGACTAGCGGGAGTCGACGAGCAGTACTTC
>TRBV6-5|-|14|TRBJ1-5|TRBD1
CASSFRQGYQPQHF
TGTGCCAGCAGTTTCAGACAGGGATATCAGCCCCAGCATTTT
>TRBV13|once|15|TRBJ2-7|TRBD2
CASSSWTSGTYEQYF
TGTGCCAGCAGCTCTTGGACTAGCGGGACCTACGAGCAGTACTTC
>TRBV18|-|22|TRBJ2-7|TRBD2
CASSPRKDSKVLAGVITYEQYF
TGTGCCAGCTCACCGCGGAAGGATAGCAAGGTACTAGCGGGAGTTATCACCTACGAGCAGTACTTC
>TRBV19|-|15|TRBJ2-1|-
CASSPRRASYNEQFF
TGTGCCAGTAGTCCGAGGCGGGCATCCTACAATGAGCAGTTCTTC
>TRBV29-1|-|13|TRBJ1-6|-
CSVAAGKNSPLHF
TGCAGCGTTGCTGCAGGGAAGAATTCACCCCTCCACTTT
>TRBV29-1|few|12|TRBJ2-3|-
CSVELGTDTQYF
TGCAGCGTTGAACTAGGCACAGATACGCAGTATTTT
>TRBV28|-|15|TRBJ1-1|TRBD1
CASNLQGAGNTEAFF
TGTGCCAGCAATTTACAGGGGGCTGGGAACACTGAAGCTTTCTTT